This T cell receptor beta chain appears in the sequencing data of a study of CD8 T cells in Susac syndrome. The sample holds one count of this clonotype. cDNA came from roughly 0.53 to 1 ug RNA primed by random hexamers. TCRdb fed the immunoSEQ multiplex PCR reads into MiXCR, producing one record per CDR3 protein. The sample lists about 180,000 distinct CDR3 sequences; around 94% were seen once. The CDR3 length is 14 residues. V lost 7 bases, J lost 0 bases, and 15 bases lay in between. Germline CDR1 and CDR2: SQVTM and ANQGSEA. Sequenced sample: CD4+ T cells from PBMCs. This TCR derives from a human donor with Susac syndrome. This chain uses TRBV29-1 with TRBJ1-2; D remains ambiguous. The CDR3 bases are TGCAGCGCGAAACCGGGGTTTTCTAACTATGGCTACACCTTC. Its protein is CSAKPGFSNYGYTF.